A selection of T cell receptor beta chains follows, all from one sample in a study of spatial heterogeneity in lung cancer. TCRdb redid the calling of the 5' RACE reads with MiXCR, one entry per CDR3 protein. Among roughly 82,000 distinct CDR3 sequences listed, over 9.5% were seen once. Here the sequenced sample was PBMCs, taken at surgery. These receptor sequences come from a male donor with early-stage non-small cell lung cancer. Each CDR3 is given with its conserved first and last residue. A D gene is named only where the DNA matches it firmly. Some rows mark clone size as missing; the rest say once, few, many or name a class of expanded clone.

j_gene	abundance	d_gene	v_gene	CDR3nt	CDR3aa
TRBJ1-1	NA	NA	TRBV5-1	TGCGCCAGCAGCTTGGAAGAGAGGAGAACTGAAGCTTTCTTT	CASSLEERRTEAFF
TRBJ2-3	few	TRBD2	TRBV5-1	TGCGCCAGCAGCTTGTTTAGCGGGAGGGCCAGTTACATCACAGATACGCAGTATTTT	CASSLFSGRASYITDTQYF
TRBJ2-7	NA	NA	TRBV3-1	TGTGCCAGCAGCCTTAACAACGAGCAGTACTTC	CASSLNNEQYF
TRBJ1-3	many	NA	TRBV3-1	TGTGCCAGCAGCCAGGGAGAGGCTAGTACTGGAAACACCATATATTTT	CASSQGEASTGNTIYF
TRBJ1-5	few	NA	TRBV12-3/TRBV12-4	TGTGCCAGCAGCAGAGGGGTCCAGCCCCAGCATTTT	CASSRGVQPQHF
TRBJ1-4	few	NA	TRBV24-1	TGTGCCACCAGTGAAACAGGGCCGGGAAAACTGTTTTTT	CATSETGPGKLFF
TRBJ1-1	NA	NA	TRBV29-1	TGCAGCGTTGAAGAGTATACTGAAGCTTTCTTT	CSVEEYTEAFF
TRBJ2-2	NA	NA	TRBV20-1	TGCAGTGCGGACAGAGCTATCACCGGGGAGCTGTTTTTT	CSADRAITGELFF
TRBJ2-3	few	NA	TRBV6-1	TGTGCCAGCAGTGGCTTGGCGGGCTGGGCAGATACGCAGTATTTT	CASSGLAGWADTQYF
TRBJ2-5	many	NA	TRBV29-1	TGCAGCGTTGCCGCGGGGTACCAAGAGACCCAGTACTTC	CSVAAGYQETQYF
TRBJ2-5	NA	TRBD2	TRBV7-2	TGTGCCAGCAGCTCGTCTAGCGGGAGGGAGACCCAGTACTTC	CASSSSSGRETQYF
TRBJ2-3	NA	NA	TRBV25-1	TGTGCCAGCAGTGAATGGAGTAGCTCGGATACGCAGTATTTT	CASSEWSSSDTQYF
TRBJ2-2	few	TRBD2	TRBV30	TGTGCCTGGATGGGACTAGCGGGGAGCACCGGGGAGCTGTTTTTT	CAWMGLAGSTGELFF
TRBJ1-4	few	NA	TRBV19	TGTGCCAGTAGTCCCCGGACGGTTGCAACTAATGAAAAACTGTTTTTT	CASSPRTVATNEKLFF